This is a list of T cell receptor beta chains from one sample in a study of OX40 agonist ivuxolimab in advanced cancers. Using immunoSEQ multiplex PCR, the repertoire was profiled, and TCRdb retains in-frame clones only, with some absent. The repertoire holds 5,800 or so clones, with approximately 87% as singletons. The specimen comprised CD4+ or CD8+ T cells sorted from blood, sampled in a trial of the OX40 agonist ivuxolimab. All receptors come from an adult with an advanced solid tumor such as melanoma, head and neck, liver or kidney cancer. CDR3s include the opening cysteine and the closing phenylalanine or tryptophan. The D gene is left open where the match is weak. Some rows mark clone size as missing; the rest say once, few, many or name a class of expanded clone.

D gene	V gene	clone size	J gene	CDR3 protein	CDR3 DNA
TRBD2	TRBV13	-	TRBJ2-1	CASSLLAGYNEQFF	TGTGCCAGCAGCTTACTAGCGGGGTACAATGAGCAGTTCTTC
TRBD2	TRBV7-6	-	TRBJ2-3	CASSLSGNTDTQYF	TGTGCCAGCAGCCTTAGCGGGAACACAGATACGCAGTATTTT
TRBD2	TRBV19	-	TRBJ2-6	CASSLPGSGTSGANVLTF	TGTGCCAGTAGCCTCCCGGGTAGCGGGACCTCTGGGGCCAACGTCCTGACTTTC
TRBD1	TRBV13	-	TRBJ1-4	CASSSQIRQGGEKLFF	TGTGCCAGCAGCTCACAGATCAGACAGGGCGGTGAAAAACTGTTTTTT
TRBD1	TRBV10-3	-	TRBJ2-2	CAISEFWDRASTGELFF	TGTGCCATCAGTGAATTCTGGGACAGGGCATCAACCGGGGAGCTGTTTTTT
-	TRBV27	-	TRBJ2-3	CASSRGDTQYF	TGTGCCAGCAGCAGAGGGGATACGCAGTATTTT
-	TRBV10-2	-	TRBJ1-1	CASSVWDMNTEAFF	TGCGCCAGCAGTGTGTGGGATATGAACACTGAAGCTTTCTTT
-	TRBV29-1	-	TRBJ2-1	CSVLRIGIEQFF	TGCAGCGTTCTCCGCATTGGGATTGAGCAGTTCTTC
TRBD2	TRBV27	-	TRBJ2-1	CASSLTGLGYYEQFF	TGTGCCAGCAGTTTAACTGGACTAGGCTATTATGAGCAGTTCTTC
-	TRBV29-1	-	TRBJ2-2	CSVEDLGTGNTGELFF	TGCAGCGTTGAAGACTTAGGGACTGGGAACACCGGGGAGCTGTTTTTT
-	TRBV6-5	-	TRBJ2-5	CASRSSWEETQYF	TGTGCCAGCAGGAGCTCGTGGGAAGAGACCCAGTACTTC
-	TRBV18	few	TRBJ1-1	CASSHDSWEAFF	TGTGCCAGCTCACACGATTCCTGGGAGGCTTTCTTT
-	TRBV7-3	-	TRBJ2-6	CASSIQATGANVLTF	TGTGCCAGCAGCATACAGGCTACTGGGGCCAACGTCCTGACTTTC
TRBD1	TRBV9	-	TRBJ1-2	CASSAAPGGRGYTF	TGTGCCAGCAGCGCCGCCCCAGGGGGCAGGGGCTACACCTTC